The 17 T cell receptor beta chains reported below all come from one sample, sequenced in a study of beta chain features in type 1 diabetes. Since all of the isolated RNA was reverse transcribed, expressed TCRB transcripts were what got sequenced. Profiled with immunoSEQ multiplex PCR; TCRdb holds only in-frame clones, not every one. The sample shows roughly 240,000 clones, around 22% of them seen only once. Whole-study results and caveats: All four CD4+ subsets from Type 1 diabetes patients carried moderately but significantly shorter TCRB CDR3s.

No cognate antigen is known for these TCRs. The sample taken for sequencing was naive CD4+ T cells from blood. The receptors come from a woman younger than 45 with type 1 diabetes.

This clone was counted only a few times. J is TRBJ2-1 and V is TRBV10-3; TRBD2 aligns across 10 bases. V lost 3 bases to trimming and J lost 4 bases; unmatched junction nucleotides: 3. This CDR3 region has 15 residues. In germline, CDR1 is ENHRY, CDR2 SYGVKD. The DNA for the CDR3 is TGTGCCATCAGTGACTCTAGCGGGAGTTACAATGAGCAGTTCTTC. Amino acids: CAISDSSGSYNEQFF.

The chain recombines TRBV30 with TRBJ2-5; TRBD2 might be the D (6 bases). V was trimmed by 1 base and J by 5 bases, leaving 20 bases between them. CDR3 length: 16 residues. Germline-derived CDR1 and CDR2 are GTSNPN and SVGIG (reference sequence). The CDR3 reads CAWSESGSGYAETQYF. CDR3 DNA sequence: TGTGCCTGGAGTGAATCGGGTAGCGGATATGCGGAGACCCAGTACTTC.

The chain uses TRBV7-9 and TRBJ2-3; D uncertain. The CDR3 has 12 amino acids. The germline CDR1 and CDR2 sequences are SEHNR and FQNEAQ (reference sequence). Trimming stripped 2 bases from V and 7 bases from J, with 7 bases between. This CDR3 is CASSLMSNTQYF. Written as DNA, the CDR3 is TGTGCCAGCAGCTTAATGTCTAATACGCAGTATTTT.

This clone occurred a few times. The chain recombines TRBV4-1 with TRBJ2-5, with D perhaps matching TRBD2 (5 bases). CDR1 is MGHRA and CDR2 is YSYEKL in the germline V gene. The V and J ends lost 3 bases and 4 bases respectively, with 12 bases between them. The CDR3 contains 14 residues. For the CDR3, the DNA is TGCGCCAGCAGCCAGCCGGGGTTCCGAGAGACCCAGTACTTC. Protein sequence: CASSQPGFRETQYF.

The chain has TRBV6-1 and TRBJ2-7; 9 nucleotides line up with TRBD1. J gave up 7 bases and V 3 bases, and 10 bases lay outside the gene matches. Germline assignment: CDR1 MNHNS and CDR2 SASEGT. The CDR3 is 15 residues long. The chain's CDR3 is CASSDLDRGSGEQYF. The CDR3 DNA reads as TGTGCCAGCAGTGATTTGGACAGGGGATCGGGTGAGCAGTACTTC.

V usage is TRBV7-9 and J usage is TRBJ1-1, with D unresolved. This CDR3 is built from 14 residues. V lost 6 bases and J 2 bases, leaving 13 bases between the germline ends. CDR1 is SEHNR and CDR2 is FQNEAQ in the germline V gene (reference sequence). The DNA for the CDR3 is TGTGCCAGCAGACCACGGACGGGAAACACTGAAGCTTTCTTT. This encodes CASRPRTGNTEAFF.

This clone was observed a few times. This chain uses TRBV28 with TRBJ1-5; D gene unclear. The CDR3 runs 14 residues. Germline V CDR1 and CDR2: MDHEN, SYDVKM. The V end was cut by 5 bases, the J end by 4 bases, with 12 bases between. CDR3 nucleotide sequence: TGTGCCAGCAGTGCGACGGGTCATAATCAGCCCCAGCATTTT. It encodes CASSATGHNQPQHF.

This clone came up a few times. CDR3 in amino acids: CAISLQGGNTIYF. CDR3 nucleotide sequence: TGTGCCATCAGTCTCCAGGGAGGAAACACCATATATTTT. The chain carries TRBV10-3 and TRBJ1-3, with D possibly being TRBD1 (5 bases). This CDR3 spans 13 amino acids. V dropped 5 bases and J dropped 4 bases, with 9 bases sitting between them. Germline CDR1 is ENHRY and CDR2 is SYGVKD.

The V and J genes are TRBV5-1 and TRBJ2-1; 8 bases fit TRBD2. The trim removed 4 bases at V and 3 bases at J, leaving 6 bases unmatched. In germline, CDR1 is SGHRS, CDR2 YFSETQ. There are 15 residues in the CDR3. This CDR3 is CASSTQRESYNEQFF. As DNA, the CDR3 is TGCGCCAGCAGCACCCAGCGGGAGAGCTACAATGAGCAGTTCTTC.

This clone was observed a handful of times. The chain combines TRBV25-1 with TRBJ2-3; 7 positions agree with TRBD2. Germline trimming cut 4 bases from V and 9 bases from J; bases unmatched to any gene: 4. Germline V gene lookup returns CDR1 MGHDK and CDR2 SYGVNS. The CDR3 covers 12 residues. The CDR3 nucleotides are TGTGCCAGCAGTGCGACGGGAGGAACGCAGTATTTT. It is translated as CASSATGGTQYF. The full variable domain, in which reference TRBV25-1 and TRBJ2-3 provide the parts outside the CDR3, is EADIYQTPRYLVIGTGKKITLECSQTMGHDKMYWYQQDPGMELHLIHYSYGVNSTEKGDLSSESTVSRIRTEHFPLTLESARPSHTSQYLCASSATGGTQYFGPGTRLTVL.

This clone was seen more than once but under ten times. The chain links TRBV10-3 to TRBJ1-1; the match to TRBD1 covers 9 bases. The CDR3 length is 16 residues. Trimming removed 0 bases from V and 1 base from J; junction bases left unmatched: 3. Germline CDR1 is ENHRY and CDR2 is SYGVKD. CDR3 in DNA: TGTGCCATCAGTGAGTCATTGGGACAGGGGAACACTGAAGCTTTCTTT. This sequence encodes CAISESLGQGNTEAFF.

This clone was seen only a few times. The genes are TRBV29-1 and TRBJ2-1; TRBD1 aligns across 9 bases. Germline V gene sequence: CDR1 SQVTM, CDR2 ANQGSEA. J lost 1 base, V lost 4 bases, and 2 bases had no gene match. The CDR3 sequence is 14 residues long. The CDR3 loop is CSVGQGESYNEQFF. The DNA of the CDR3 is TGCAGCGTTGGACAGGGGGAGTCCTACAATGAGCAGTTCTTC.

This chain connects TRBV28 to TRBJ2-7, with D perhaps matching TRBD1 (7 bases). The CDR3 is 11 residues long. V shed 11 bases and J shed 5 bases, with 13 bases lying between them. Germline V gene sequence: CDR1 MDHEN, CDR2 SYDVKM. The CDR3 region has the DNA TGTGCCGCGGGACAGCCCCACGAGCAGTACTTC. Translation gives CAAGQPHEQYF.

The chain has TRBV29-1 and TRBJ1-1, with D perhaps TRBD1 (5 bases). CDR1 and CDR2 from the germline V gene are SQVTM and ANQGSEA. The CDR3 has 12 amino acids. Trimming pared 5 bases from V and 9 bases from J, leaving 16 bases between. The CDR3 coding sequence is TGCAGCGTTACTCCGGGAGGGGAAAAAGCTTTCTTT. It yields the protein CSVTPGGEKAFF.

The chain has TRBV6-5 and TRBJ2-3, with 13 positions matching TRBD2. V trimming: 4 bases; J trimming: 6 bases; junction bases outside the gene matches: 4. The CDR3 spans 15 residues. CDR1 and CDR2 (germline): MNHEY, SVGAGI. CDR3 sequence: CASSSGLAGDDTQYF. In DNA, the CDR3 is TGTGCCAGCAGTTCCGGACTAGCGGGAGATGATACGCAGTATTTT.

This clone came up a few times. V and J are TRBV28 and TRBJ2-7; 7 bases line up with TRBD2. Trimming took 6 bases from V and 2 from J; bases not matched to a gene: 10. Looked up from germline, CDR1 is MDHEN and CDR2 is SYDVKM. The CDR3 covers 15 residues. The CDR3 region has the DNA TGTGCCAGCAGCCTTAGCGGGTTGGAAGCCTACGAGCAGTACTTC. The encoded protein is CASSLSGLEAYEQYF.

The chain links TRBV2 to TRBJ1-1; D is perhaps TRBD1 (5 bases). The germline CDR1 and CDR2 sequences are SNHLY and FYNNEI. V lost 2 bases to trimming and J lost 0 bases, with 10 bases between them. This CDR3 spans 15 amino acids. CDR3 loop: CASSEQGSMNTEAFF. CDR3 in DNA: TGTGCCAGCAGTGAACAGGGTAGCATGAACACTGAAGCTTTCTTT.